Each of the 20 T cell receptor beta chains below was sequenced from the same sample in a study of blood T cell repertoires in COVID-19. Method: immunoSEQ multiplex PCR; TCRdb's copy keeps in-frame clones and lacks some. The table includes some 150,000 clones, about four fifths detected once. Sequencing used peripheral blood. The source is a human donor in a cohort sampled during active COVID-19.

The chain carries TRBV10-1 and TRBJ2-3, with 8 bases identical to TRBD1. The trim removed 10 bases at V and 1 base at J, leaving 7 bases unmatched. Germline CDR1 WNHNN, CDR2 SYGVQD (reference sequence). This CDR3 comprises 14 residues. CDR3 sequence: CATRTGLRTDTQYF. The CDR3 DNA reads TGCGCCACCAGGACAGGGTTACGCACAGATACGCAGTATTTT.

The chain combines TRBV5-5 with TRBJ1-4; D is uncertain. The CDR3 has 13 residues. Trimming removed 2 bases from V and 7 bases from J, with 9 bases in between. Germline CDR1 SGHKS, CDR2 YYEKEE (reference sequence). The CDR3 DNA sequence: TGTGCCAGCAGCTTCTTGAGCGGTGAAAAACTGTTTTTT. This gives the protein CASSFLSGEKLFF.

V usage is TRBV5-4 and J usage is TRBJ2-1, with 9 bases lining up with TRBD1. V shed 4 bases, J shed 8 bases, and the junction held 4 bases outside the gene matches. The CDR3 consists of 13 residues. Germline CDR1 SGHNT, CDR2 YYREEE (reference sequence). The CDR3 DNA sequence: TGTGCCAGCAGCGGACAGGGGCGGTATGAGCAGTTCTTC. Translation: CASSGQGRYEQFF.

A few counts support this clone. V usage is TRBV2 and J usage is TRBJ1-5, with TRBD1 identical over 7 bases. The CDR3 is made up of 14 amino acids. Germline V CDR1 and CDR2: SNHLY, FYNNEI. Trimming at V came to 5 bases and at J to 7 bases, leaving 8 bases not matched to a gene. Here the CDR3 DNA reads TGTGCCAGCAGTATAACAGGGGTTGGGCAGCCCCAGCATTTT. Protein: CASSITGVGQPQHF.

Here the CDR3 DNA reads TGTGCCAGCAGCTTGGTGGAGGTCTACGAGCAGTACTTC. Its translation: CASSLVEVYEQYF. V is TRBV5-6 and J is TRBJ2-7, with D possibly matching TRBD2 (5 bases). Germline values: CDR1 SGHDT, CDR2 YYEEEE. Between the trimmed V and J ends, which lost 0 bases and 3 bases, there was a span of 7 bases. The CDR3 totals 13 residues.

V is TRBV5-1 and J is TRBJ1-5; weak D call: TRBD1 (6 bases). The germline V gene encodes CDR1 SGHRS and CDR2 YFSETQ. The V end was cut by 1 base, the J end by 7 bases, with 12 bases between. This CDR3 has 14 amino acids. CDR3 in DNA: TGCGCCAGCAGCTTGACTGGGGGCCGACAGCCCCAGCATTTT. Encoded protein: CASSLTGGRQPQHF.

This chain links TRBV7-3 with TRBJ2-2; 8 positions match TRBD2. V was clipped by 5 bases and J by 4 bases; unmatched bases: 15. Germline V CDR1 and CDR2: SGHTA, FQGTGA. This CDR3 has 18 amino acids. CDR3 residues: CASSPLGGAFRPTGELFF. The CDR3 coding sequence is TGTGCCAGCAGCCCCCTCGGGGGGGCCTTTCGACCCACCGGGGAGCTGTTTTTT.

The chain's CDR3 is CASSLAVGSQAETQYF. Here the CDR3 DNA reads TGCGCCAGCAGCTTGGCCGTAGGGTCACAGGCAGAGACCCAGTACTTC. J is TRBJ2-5 and V is TRBV5-1; the D gene is possibly TRBD1 (5 bases). The V and J ends lost 0 bases and 4 bases respectively, with 16 bases between them. The length of the CDR3 is 16 residues. Germline assignment: CDR1 SGHRS and CDR2 YFSETQ.

The genes are TRBV28 and TRBJ1-2; 7 positions agree with TRBD1. The CDR3 is made up of 12 amino acids. V lost 7 bases, J lost 4 bases, and 3 bases stayed unmatched. Germline V gene lookup returns CDR1 MDHEN and CDR2 SYDVKM. Here the CDR3 DNA reads TGTGCCAGCAATAGGGGGCTCTATGGCTACACCTTC. The encoded protein is CASNRGLYGYTF.

The chain joins TRBV19 to TRBJ1-5; 8 nucleotides agree with TRBD1. The germline CDR1 and CDR2 sequences are LNHDA and SQIVND (reference sequence). The CDR3 totals 16 residues. The ends lost 6 bases at V and 4 bases at J; junction bases unmatched: 11. CDR3 in amino acids: CASSLFGTGRNQPQHF. The CDR3 region has the DNA TGTGCCAGTAGCCTCTTCGGGACAGGCCGAAATCAGCCCCAGCATTTT.

For the CDR3, the DNA is TGTGCCAGTAGTACCGCTAGCGACTACGAGCAGTACTTC. Amino acid sequence: CASSTASDYEQYF. V usage is TRBV19 and J usage is TRBJ2-7, with a weak D call TRBD2 (6 bases). The CDR3 length is 13 residues. CDR1 is LNHDA, CDR2 SQIVND, per germline (reference sequence). The V gene lost 4 bases and the J gene lost 3 bases, with 10 bases spanning the gap.

This chain links TRBV7-6 with TRBJ1-6; possible D gene TRBD1, 5 bases. Between the trimmed V and J ends, which lost 1 base and 6 bases, there was a span of 10 bases. Germline CDR1 reads SGHVS; CDR2 reads FNYEAQ. CDR3 length equals 15 residues. CDR3 loop: CASSLGGAGNSPLHF. DNA for the CDR3: TGTGCCAGCAGCTTAGGTGGGGCAGGTAATTCACCCCTCCACTTT.

The chain is built from TRBV5-1 and TRBJ2-7; 10 positions agree with TRBD2. Germline assignment: CDR1 SGHRS and CDR2 YFSETQ. V lost 0 bases to trimming and J lost 1 base; unmatched junction nucleotides: 4. The CDR3 loop spans 16 amino acids. The CDR3 loop reads CASSLAAGLASYEQYF. The CDR3 DNA reads as TGCGCCAGCAGCTTGGCGGCGGGACTAGCGTCCTACGAGCAGTACTTC.

The genes are TRBV19 and TRBJ2-5, with D tentatively TRBD1 (6 bases). CDR3 length: 16 amino acids. Trimming cost V 4 bases and J 5 bases, with 20 bases left between them. Germline lookup yields CDR1 LNHDA and CDR2 SQIVND (reference sequence). CDR3 in amino acids: CASSTTGQSSAETQYF. The CDR3 DNA reads as TGTGCCAGTAGTACCACAGGACAGAGTTCCGCCGAGACCCAGTACTTC.

J is TRBJ2-5 and V is TRBV10-1; 7 bases are a match to TRBD2. V shed 11 bases and J 7 bases; nucleotides not matched to a gene: 13. Looked up from germline, CDR1 is WNHNN and CDR2 is SYGVQD (reference sequence). The CDR3 length is 13 residues. The CDR3 region is CAALPGRGRTQYF. Here the CDR3 DNA reads TGCGCCGCTCTCCCGGGCCGCGGGAGGACCCAGTACTTC.

This chain connects TRBV5-1 to TRBJ1-6, with D hard to call. The CDR3 length is 15 residues. From germline, CDR1 is SGHRS and CDR2 YFSETQ. V lost 2 bases and J lost 11, with 17 bases in between. CDR3 in DNA: TGCGCCAGCAGCTTTGAAGGCCTTGGGGAGGCACCCCTCCACTTT. It translates to CASSFEGLGEAPLHF.

The rearrangement uses TRBV5-4 and TRBJ2-6; D perhaps matches TRBD1 (6 bases). The germline V gene has CDR1 SGHNT and CDR2 YYREEE (reference sequence). CDR3 length equals 15 residues. The ends were cut back, 4 bases at V and 2 bases at J, with 10 bases in the middle. This chain's CDR3 is CASSTTGTGANVLTF. The DNA for the CDR3 is TGTGCCAGCAGCACAACAGGGACTGGGGCCAACGTCCTGACTTTC.

The chain uses TRBV7-2 and TRBJ2-5, with 10 bases aligning to TRBD1. CDR1 is SGHTA, CDR2 FQGNSA, per germline. The CDR3 loop spans 14 amino acids. Trimming took 3 bases from V and 5 from J; bases not matched to a gene: 3. The CDR3: CASSFDRGQETQYF. CDR3 nucleotides: TGTGCCAGCAGCTTCGACAGGGGGCAGGAGACCCAGTACTTC.

The chain recombines TRBV20-1 with TRBJ1-1; D ambiguous. The CDR3 contains 11 residues. CDR1 DFQATT and CDR2 SNEGSKA come from the germline V gene (reference sequence). V lost 6 bases to trimming and J lost 10 bases, with 15 bases between them. The CDR3 coding sequence is TGCAGTGCCCCTGGACTAAACGCAGCTTTCTTT. Translating gives CSAPGLNAAFF.

The J gene is TRBJ2-1, the V gene TRBV5-1; 8 nucleotides align to TRBD2. V shed 0 bases, J shed 9 bases, and the junction held 8 bases outside the gene matches. The CDR3 has 15 residues. Germline V lookup: CDR1 SGHRS, CDR2 YFSETQ. CDR3 region: CASSLGRGGRVEQFF. The CDR3 region has the DNA TGCGCCAGCAGCTTGGGACGGGGGGGCCGGGTTGAGCAGTTCTTC.